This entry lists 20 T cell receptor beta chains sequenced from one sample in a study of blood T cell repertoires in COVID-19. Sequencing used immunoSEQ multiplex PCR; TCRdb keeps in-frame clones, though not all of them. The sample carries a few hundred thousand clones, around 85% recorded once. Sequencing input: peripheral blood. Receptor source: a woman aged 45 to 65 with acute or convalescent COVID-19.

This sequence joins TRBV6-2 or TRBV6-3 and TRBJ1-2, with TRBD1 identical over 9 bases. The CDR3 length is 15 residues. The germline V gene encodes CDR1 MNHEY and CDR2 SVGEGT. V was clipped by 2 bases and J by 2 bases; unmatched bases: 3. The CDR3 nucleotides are TGTGCCAGCAGTTACGACAGGGGGAGAAACTATGGCTACACCTTC. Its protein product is CASSYDRGRNYGYTF.

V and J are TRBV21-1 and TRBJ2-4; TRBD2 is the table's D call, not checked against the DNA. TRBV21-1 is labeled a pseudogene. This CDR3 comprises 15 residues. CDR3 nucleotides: TGTGCCAGCAGCAAAGTGGTAAGCGAATCTAACATTCAGTACTTC. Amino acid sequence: CASSKVVSESNIQYF.

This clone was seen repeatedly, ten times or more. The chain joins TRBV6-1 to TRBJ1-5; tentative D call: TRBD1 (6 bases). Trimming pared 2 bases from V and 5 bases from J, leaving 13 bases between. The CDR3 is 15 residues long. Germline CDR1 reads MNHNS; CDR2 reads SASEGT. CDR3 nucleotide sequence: TGTGCCAGCAGTGAAAGCGGGGGGCACGATCAGCCCCAGCATTTT. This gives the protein CASSESGGHDQPQHF.

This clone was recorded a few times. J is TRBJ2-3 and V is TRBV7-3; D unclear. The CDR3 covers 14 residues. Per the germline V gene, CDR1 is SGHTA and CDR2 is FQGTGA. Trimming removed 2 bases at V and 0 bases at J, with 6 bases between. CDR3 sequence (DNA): TGTGCCAGCAGCTTACAGTCTAGCACAGATACGCAGTATTTT. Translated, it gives CASSLQSSTDTQYF. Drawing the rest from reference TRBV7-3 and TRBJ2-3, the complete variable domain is GAGVSQTPSNKVTEKGKYVELRCDPISGHTALYWYRQSLGQGPEFLIYFQGTGAADDSGLPNDRFFAVRPEGSVSTLKIQRTERGDSAVYLCASSLQSSTDTQYFGPGTRLTVL.

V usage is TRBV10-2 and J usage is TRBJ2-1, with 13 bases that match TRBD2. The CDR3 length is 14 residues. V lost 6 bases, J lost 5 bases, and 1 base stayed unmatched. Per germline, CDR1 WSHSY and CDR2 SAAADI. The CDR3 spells CASRGLAGHNEQFF. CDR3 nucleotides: TGCGCCAGCAGGGGACTAGCGGGACACAATGAGCAGTTCTTC.

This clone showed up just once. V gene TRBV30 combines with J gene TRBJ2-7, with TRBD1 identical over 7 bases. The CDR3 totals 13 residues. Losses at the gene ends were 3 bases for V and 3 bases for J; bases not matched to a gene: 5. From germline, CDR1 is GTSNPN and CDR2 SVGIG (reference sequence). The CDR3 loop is CAWRGTGVYEQYF. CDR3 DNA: TGTGCCTGGAGGGGCACAGGGGTCTACGAGCAGTACTTC.

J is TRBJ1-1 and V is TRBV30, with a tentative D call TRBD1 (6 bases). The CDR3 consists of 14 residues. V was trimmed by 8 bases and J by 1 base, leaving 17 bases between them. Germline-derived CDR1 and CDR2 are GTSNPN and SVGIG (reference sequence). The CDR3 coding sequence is TGTGCCGGATCAAGGGGGGGTTGGAACACTGAAGCTTTCTTT. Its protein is CAGSRGGWNTEAFF. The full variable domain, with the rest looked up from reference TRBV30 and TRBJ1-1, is SQTIHQWPATLVQPVGSPLSLECTVEGTSNPNLYWYRQAAGRGLQLLFYSVGIGQISSEVPQNLSASRPQDRQFILSSKKLLLSDSGFYLCAGSRGGWNTEAFFGQGTRLTVV.

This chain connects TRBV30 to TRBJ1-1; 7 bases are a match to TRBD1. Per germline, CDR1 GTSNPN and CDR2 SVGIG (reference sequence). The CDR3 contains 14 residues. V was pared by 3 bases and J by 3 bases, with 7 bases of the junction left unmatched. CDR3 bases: TGTGCCTGGAGCCGGGGACAGTCCTACACTGAAGCTTTCTTT. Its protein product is CAWSRGQSYTEAFF.

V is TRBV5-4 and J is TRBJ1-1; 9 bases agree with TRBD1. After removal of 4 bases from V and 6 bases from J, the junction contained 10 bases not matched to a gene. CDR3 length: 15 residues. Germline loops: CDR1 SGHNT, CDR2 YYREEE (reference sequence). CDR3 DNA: TGTGCCAGCAGCATTCAGACAGGGGGGGCTTCTGAAGCTTTCTTT. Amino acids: CASSIQTGGASEAFF.

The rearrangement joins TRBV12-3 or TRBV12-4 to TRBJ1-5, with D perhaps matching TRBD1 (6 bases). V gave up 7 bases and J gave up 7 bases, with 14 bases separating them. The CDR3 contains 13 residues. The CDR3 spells CASTGGGGQPQHF. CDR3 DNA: TGTGCCAGCACTGGGGGGGGCGGACAGCCCCAGCATTTT.

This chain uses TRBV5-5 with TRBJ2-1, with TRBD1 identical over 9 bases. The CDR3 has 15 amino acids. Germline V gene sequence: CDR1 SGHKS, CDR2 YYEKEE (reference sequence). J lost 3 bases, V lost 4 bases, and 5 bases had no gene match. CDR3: CASSPDRGSYNEQFF. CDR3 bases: TGTGCCAGCAGCCCTGACAGGGGGAGCTACAATGAGCAGTTCTTC.

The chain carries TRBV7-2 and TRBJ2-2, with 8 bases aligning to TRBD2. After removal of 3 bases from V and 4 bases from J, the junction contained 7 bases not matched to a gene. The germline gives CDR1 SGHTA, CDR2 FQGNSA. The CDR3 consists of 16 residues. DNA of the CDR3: TGTGCCAGCAGCTTTGGCGTTCTAGCGGGCACCGGGGAGCTGTTTTTT. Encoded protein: CASSFGVLAGTGELFF.

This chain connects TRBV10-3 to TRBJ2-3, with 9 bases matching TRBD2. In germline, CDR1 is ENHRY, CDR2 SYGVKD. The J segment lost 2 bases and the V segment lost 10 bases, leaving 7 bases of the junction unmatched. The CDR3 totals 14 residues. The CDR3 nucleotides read TGTGCCACCATGACTAGCGGATCCACAGATACGCAGTATTTT. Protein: CATMTSGSTDTQYF.

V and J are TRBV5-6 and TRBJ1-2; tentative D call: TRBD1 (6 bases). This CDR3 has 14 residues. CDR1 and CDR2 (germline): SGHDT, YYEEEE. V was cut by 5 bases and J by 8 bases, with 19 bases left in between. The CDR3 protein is CASRTGGGFGGYTF. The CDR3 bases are TGTGCCAGCAGGACAGGCGGCGGGTTTGGGGGCTACACCTTC.

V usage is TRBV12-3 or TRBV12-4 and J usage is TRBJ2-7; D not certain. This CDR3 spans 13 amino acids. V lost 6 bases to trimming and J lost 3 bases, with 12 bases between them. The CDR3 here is CASRLTRNYEQYF. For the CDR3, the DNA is TGTGCCAGCAGATTGACCAGGAACTACGAGCAGTACTTC.

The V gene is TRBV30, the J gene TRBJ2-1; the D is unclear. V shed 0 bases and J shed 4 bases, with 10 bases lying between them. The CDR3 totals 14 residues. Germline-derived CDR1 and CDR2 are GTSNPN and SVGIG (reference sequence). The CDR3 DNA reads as TGTGCCTGGAGTGTTACGCCTATGTACAATGAGCAGTTCTTC. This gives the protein CAWSVTPMYNEQFF.

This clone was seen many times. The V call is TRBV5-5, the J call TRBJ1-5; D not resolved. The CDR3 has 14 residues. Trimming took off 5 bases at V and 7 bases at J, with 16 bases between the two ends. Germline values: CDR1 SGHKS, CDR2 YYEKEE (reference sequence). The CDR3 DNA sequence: TGTGCCAGCAGTTCGGAAGGAGGGAACCAGCCCCAGCATTTT. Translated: CASSSEGGNQPQHF.

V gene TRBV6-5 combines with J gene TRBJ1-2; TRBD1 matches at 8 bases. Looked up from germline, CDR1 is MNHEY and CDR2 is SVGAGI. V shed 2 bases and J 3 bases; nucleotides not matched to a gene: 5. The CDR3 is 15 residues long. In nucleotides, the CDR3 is TGTGCCAGCAGTTACGCGGGACAGGCCCACTATGGCTACACCTTC. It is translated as CASSYAGQAHYGYTF.

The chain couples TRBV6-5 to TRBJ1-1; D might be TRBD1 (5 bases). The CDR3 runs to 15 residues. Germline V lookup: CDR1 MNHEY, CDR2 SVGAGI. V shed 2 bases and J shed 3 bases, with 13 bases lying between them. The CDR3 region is CASSYMIGGDTEAFF. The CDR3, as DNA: TGTGCCAGCAGTTACATGATTGGGGGGGACACTGAAGCTTTCTTT.

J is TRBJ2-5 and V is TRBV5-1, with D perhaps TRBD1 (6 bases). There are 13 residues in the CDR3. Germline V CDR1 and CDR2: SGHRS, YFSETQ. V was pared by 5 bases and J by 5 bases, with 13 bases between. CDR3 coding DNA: TGCGCCAGCAGGAGGGGGAGTCAGGAGACCCAGTACTTC. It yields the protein CASRRGSQETQYF.